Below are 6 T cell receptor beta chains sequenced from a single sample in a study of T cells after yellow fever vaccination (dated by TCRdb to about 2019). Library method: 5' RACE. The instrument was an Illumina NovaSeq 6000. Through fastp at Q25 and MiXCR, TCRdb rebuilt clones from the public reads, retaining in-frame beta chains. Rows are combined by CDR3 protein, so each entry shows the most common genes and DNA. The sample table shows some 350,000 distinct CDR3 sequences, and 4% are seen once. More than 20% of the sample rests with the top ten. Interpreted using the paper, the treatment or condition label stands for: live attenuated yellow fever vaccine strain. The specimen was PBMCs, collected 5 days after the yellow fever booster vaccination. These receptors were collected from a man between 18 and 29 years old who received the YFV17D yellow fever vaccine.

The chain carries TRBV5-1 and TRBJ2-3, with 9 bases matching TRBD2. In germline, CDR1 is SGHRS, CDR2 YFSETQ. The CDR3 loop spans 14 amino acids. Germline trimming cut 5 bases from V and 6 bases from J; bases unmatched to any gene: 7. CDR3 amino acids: CASSPLAGRDTQYF. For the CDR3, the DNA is TGCGCCAGCAGTCCTCTAGCGGGGAGGGATACGCAGTATTTT.

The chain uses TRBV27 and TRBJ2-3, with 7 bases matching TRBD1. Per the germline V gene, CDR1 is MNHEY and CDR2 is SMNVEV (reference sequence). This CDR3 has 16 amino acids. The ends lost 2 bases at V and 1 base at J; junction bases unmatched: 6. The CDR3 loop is CASSLEGAKGTDTQYF. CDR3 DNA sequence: TGTGCCAGCAGTTTAGAGGGGGCTAAGGGCACAGATACGCAGTATTTT.

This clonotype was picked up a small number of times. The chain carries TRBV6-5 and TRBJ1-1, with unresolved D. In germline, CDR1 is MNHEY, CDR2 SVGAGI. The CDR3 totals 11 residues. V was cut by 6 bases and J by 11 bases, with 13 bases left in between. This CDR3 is CASRRGFEAFF. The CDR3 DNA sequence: TGTGCCAGCAGACGTGGATTTGAGGCTTTCTTT.

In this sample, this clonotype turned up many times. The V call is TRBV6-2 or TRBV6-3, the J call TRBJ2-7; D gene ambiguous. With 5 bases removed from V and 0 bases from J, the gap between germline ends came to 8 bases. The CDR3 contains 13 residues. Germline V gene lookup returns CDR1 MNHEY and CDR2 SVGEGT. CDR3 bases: TGTGCCAGCAGTCGCAGGAACTCCTACGAGCAGTACGTC. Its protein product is CASSRRNSYEQYV.

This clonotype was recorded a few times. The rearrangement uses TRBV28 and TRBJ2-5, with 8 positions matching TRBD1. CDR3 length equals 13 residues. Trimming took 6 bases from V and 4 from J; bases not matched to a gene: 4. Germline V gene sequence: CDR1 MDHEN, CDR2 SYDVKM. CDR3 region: CASSQGAAETQYF. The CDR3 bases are TGTGCCAGCAGCCAGGGGGCTGCAGAGACCCAGTACTTC.

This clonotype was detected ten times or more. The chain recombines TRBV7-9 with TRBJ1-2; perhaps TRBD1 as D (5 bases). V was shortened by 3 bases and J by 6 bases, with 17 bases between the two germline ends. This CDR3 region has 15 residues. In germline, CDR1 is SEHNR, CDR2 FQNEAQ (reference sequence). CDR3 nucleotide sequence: TGTGCCAGCAGCTTTGGCGCGGGAGGGGTCGATGGCTACACCTTC. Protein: CASSFGAGGVDGYTF.